One sample yielded the 9 T cell receptor beta chains listed below, sequenced in a study of control samples from healthy donors and cancer patients. The method was immunoSEQ multiplex PCR; TCRdb's version includes in-frame clones alone and lacks a portion of them. The table shows 100,000 to 150,000 clones, with around 87% occurring only once. Sequences were obtained from blood. The receptors here all came from a man in his sixties in good health.

The chain is built from TRBV7-2 and TRBJ1-4; D call uncertain. Trimming removed 2 bases from V and 5 bases from J, with 6 bases in between. Germline loops: CDR1 SGHTA, CDR2 FQGNSA. This CDR3 contains 13 residues. The CDR3 DNA sequence: TGTGCCAGCAGCTTAAATAGAAATGAAAAACTGTTTTTT. This encodes CASSLNRNEKLFF.

V and J are TRBV12-5 and TRBJ2-3, with D uncertain. V lost 3 bases and J 0 bases, leaving 13 bases between the germline ends. The germline V gene encodes CDR1 LGHNT and CDR2 FRNRAP. This CDR3 comprises 16 residues. The CDR3 DNA is TGTGCTAGTGGTTTCTCTGAACGACACAGCACAGATACGCAGTATTTT. This sequence encodes CASGFSERHSTDTQYF. Full variable domain (remainder filled in from reference TRBV12-5 and TRBJ2-3): DARVTQTPRHKVTEMGQEVTMRCQPILGHNTVFWYRQTMMQGLELLAYFRNRAPLDDSGMPKDRFSAEMPDATLATLKIQPSEPRDSAVYFCASGFSERHSTDTQYFGPGTRLTVL.

This rearrangement joins TRBV2 to TRBJ1-2; TRBD1 is a possible D gene (5 bases). The V gene's germline CDR1 is SNHLY and CDR2 FYNNEI. The CDR3 contains 12 residues. V lost 6 bases, J lost 6 bases, and 11 bases lay in between. The CDR3 DNA is TGTGCCAGCAGAATAGGGGTAGATGGCTACACCTTC. This translates into CASRIGVDGYTF.

The rearrangement uses TRBV28 and TRBJ1-5; unclear D gene. V lost 9 bases and J lost 5, with 14 bases in between. The CDR3 has 13 amino acids. Germline assignment: CDR1 MDHEN and CDR2 SYDVKM. Written as DNA, the CDR3 is TGTGCCAGTGATGTGGGCAGCTATCAGCCCCAGCATTTT. It specifies CASDVGSYQPQHF.

The chain is built from TRBV5-4 and TRBJ2-2; 8 bases agree with TRBD1. CDR3 length: 17 residues. With 1 base clipped from V and 1 base from J, the junction kept 6 bases outside the gene matches. CDR1 and CDR2 from the germline V gene are SGHNT and YYREEE (reference sequence). For the CDR3, the DNA is TGTGCCAGCAGCTTGAACAGGGGGATCGTGAACACCGGGGAGCTGTTTTTT. It yields the protein CASSLNRGIVNTGELFF.

The chain is built from TRBV2 and TRBJ1-2, with a tentative D call TRBD1 (5 bases). V was trimmed by 2 bases and J by 8 bases, leaving 15 bases between them. The germline V gene has CDR1 SNHLY and CDR2 FYNNEI. The CDR3 has 14 residues. The CDR3 region has the DNA TGTGCCAGCAGTGAAATACGGGGACGGACAGGCTACACCTTC. Translation: CASSEIRGRTGYTF.

This clone was recorded only once. V usage is TRBV7-2 and J usage is TRBJ2-5; TRBD1 is a possible D gene (5 bases). The CDR3 runs 15 residues. The germline gives CDR1 SGHTA, CDR2 FQGNSA. Trimming took 2 bases from V and 4 from J, leaving 14 bases between them. The chain's CDR3 is CASSLNSPRGETQYF. CDR3 bases: TGTGCCAGCAGCTTAAACAGCCCAAGGGGAGAGACCCAGTACTTC.

The chain couples TRBV7-2 to TRBJ1-3; D gene unclear. Germline loops: CDR1 SGHTA, CDR2 FQGNSA. Trimming took 1 base from V and 6 from J, leaving 16 bases between them. The CDR3 spans 16 residues. CDR3 nucleotides: TGTGCCAGCAGCTTAGTAGACATCGGAATATCAAACACCATATATTTT. It specifies CASSLVDIGISNTIYF. The whole variable domain, remainder taken from reference TRBV7-2 and TRBJ1-3, is GAGVSQSPSNKVTEKGKDVELRCDPISGHTALYWYRQSLGQGLEFLIYFQGNSAPDKSGLPSDRFSAERTGGSVSTLTIQRTQQEDSAVYLCASSLVDIGISNTIYFGEGSWLTVV.

This rearrangement joins TRBV9 to TRBJ2-1; TRBD2 matches 8 bases. With V trimmed by 4 bases and J by 3 bases, 3 bases remained unmatched. This CDR3 region has 14 residues. Germline V gene data show CDR1 as SGDLS and CDR2 as YYNGEE. CDR3 region: CASSFSGGYNEQFF. The CDR3 coding sequence is TGTGCCAGCAGCTTCAGCGGGGGCTACAATGAGCAGTTCTTC. Full variable domain (remainder filled in from reference TRBV9 and TRBJ2-1): DSGVTQTPKHLITATGQRVTLRCSPRSGDLSVYWYQQSLDQGLQFLIQYYNGEERAKGNILERFSAQQFPDLHSELNLSSLELGDSALYFCASSFSGGYNEQFFGPGTRLTVL.